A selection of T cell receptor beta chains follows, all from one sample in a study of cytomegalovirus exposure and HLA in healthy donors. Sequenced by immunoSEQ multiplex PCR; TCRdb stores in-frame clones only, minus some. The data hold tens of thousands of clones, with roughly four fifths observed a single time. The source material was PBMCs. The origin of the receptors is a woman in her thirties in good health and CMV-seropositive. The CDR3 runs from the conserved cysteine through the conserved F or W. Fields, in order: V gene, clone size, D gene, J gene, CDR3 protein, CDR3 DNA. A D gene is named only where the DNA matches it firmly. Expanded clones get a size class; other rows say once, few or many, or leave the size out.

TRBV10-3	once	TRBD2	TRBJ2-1	CAINGGRAMDEQFF	TGTGCCATCAATGGCGGGAGGGCCATGGATGAGCAGTTCTTC
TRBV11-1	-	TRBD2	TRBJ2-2	CASSRGRAVNTGELFF	TGTGCCAGCAGTCGGGGGAGGGCGGTAAACACCGGGGAGCTGTTTTTT
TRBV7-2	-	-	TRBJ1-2	CASKIPGGLYGYTF	TGTGCCAGCAAGATTCCGGGGGGGCTCTATGGCTACACCTTC
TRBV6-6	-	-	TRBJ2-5	CASSYRREETQYF	TGTGCCAGCAGTTACCGGAGGGAAGAGACCCAGTACTTC
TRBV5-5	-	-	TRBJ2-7	CASSLGLYEQYF	TGTGCCAGCAGCTTGGGTCTCTACGAGCAGTACTTC
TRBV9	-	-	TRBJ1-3	CASSPGGAGNTIYF	TGTGCCAGCAGCCCAGGAGGGGCTGGAAACACCATATATTTT
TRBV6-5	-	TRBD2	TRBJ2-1	CASSFRTSGRDNEQFF	TGTGCCAGCAGTTTCCGGACTAGCGGGAGGGACAATGAGCAGTTCTTC
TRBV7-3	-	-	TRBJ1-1	CASSLLLDTEAFF	TGTGCCAGCAGCTTACTTCTCGACACTGAAGCTTTCTTT
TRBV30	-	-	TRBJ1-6	CAWMQGTGRNSPLHF	TGTGCCTGGATGCAGGGGACGGGGCGGAATTCACCCCTCCACTTT
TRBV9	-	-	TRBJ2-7	CASSVGGLSYEQYF	TGTGCCAGCAGCGTAGGGGGACTTTCCTACGAGCAGTACTTC
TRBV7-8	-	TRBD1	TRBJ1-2	CASSSGGQGGGYTF	TGTGCCAGCAGCTCGGGAGGACAGGGCGGCGGCTACACCTTC
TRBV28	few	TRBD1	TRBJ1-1	CASSLNRGTEAFF	TGTGCCAGCAGTTTAAACAGGGGCACTGAAGCTTTCTTT
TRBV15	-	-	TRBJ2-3	CATSRAFSGLTDTQYF	TGTGCCACCAGCAGAGCCTTTAGCGGTCTCACAGATACGCAGTATTTT
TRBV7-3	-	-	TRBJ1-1	CASSRGGGEAFF	TGTGCCAGCAGCCGAGGGGGTGGTGAAGCTTTCTTT
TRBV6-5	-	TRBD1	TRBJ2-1	CASSSGTGHTNEQFF	TGTGCCAGCAGTTCAGGGACAGGCCACACCAATGAGCAGTTCTTC
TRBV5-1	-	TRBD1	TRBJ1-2	CASSFDRAGYTF	TGCGCCAGCAGCTTCGACAGGGCTGGCTACACCTTC
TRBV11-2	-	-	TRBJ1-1	CASSLGFGIADTEAFF	TGTGCCAGCAGCTTAGGGTTTGGCATCGCGGACACTGAAGCTTTCTTT
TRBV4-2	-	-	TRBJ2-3	CASSQEVAAVDTQYF	TGTGCCAGCAGCCAAGAAGTAGCGGCGGTAGATACGCAGTATTTT
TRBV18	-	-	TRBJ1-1	CASSFGLRGSSGTEAFF	TGTGCCAGCTCCTTCGGGCTCCGGGGTTCGTCGGGCACTGAAGCTTTCTTT
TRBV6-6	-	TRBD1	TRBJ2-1	CASSYSNRGNEQFF	TGTGCCAGCAGTTACTCGAACAGGGGCAATGAGCAGTTCTTC
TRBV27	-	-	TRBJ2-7	CASSLTPSSYEQYF	TGTGCCAGCAGTTTGACTCCCAGCTCCTACGAGCAGTACTTC
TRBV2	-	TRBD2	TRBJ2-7	CASSRGLADPSRF	TGTGCCAGCAGTCGCGGACTAGCGGACCCATCCCGGTTC
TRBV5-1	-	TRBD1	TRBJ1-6	CASSLGQGAGSPLHF	TGCGCCAGCAGCTTGGGACAGGGGGCTGGTTCACCCCTCCACTTT
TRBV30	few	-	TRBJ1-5	CAWSVTGNQPQHF	TGTGCCTGGAGTGTAACAGGGAATCAGCCCCAGCATTTT
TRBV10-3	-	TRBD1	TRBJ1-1	CAIRRTGETEAFF	TGTGCCATCAGAAGGACAGGGGAGACTGAAGCTTTCTTT
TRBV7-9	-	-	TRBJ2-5	CASSLVPRGELRRETQYF	TGTGCCAGCAGCTTAGTTCCGCGGGGAGAATTGAGGCGGGAGACCCAGTACTTC
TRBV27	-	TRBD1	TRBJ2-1	CASSLDRGPYNEQFF	TGTGCCAGCAGTCTAGACAGGGGCCCCTACAATGAGCAGTTCTTC
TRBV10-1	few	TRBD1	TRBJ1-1	CASSDSTGVAEAFF	TGCGCCAGCAGTGATTCAACAGGGGTAGCTGAAGCTTTCTTT
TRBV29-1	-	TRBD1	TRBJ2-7	CSVAGDRVAYEQYF	TGCAGCGTTGCGGGGGACAGGGTCGCGTACGAGCAGTACTTC
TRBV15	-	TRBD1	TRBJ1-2	CATSRDHMTGGGGYTF	TGTGCCACCAGCAGAGATCATATGACAGGGGGCGGCGGCTACACCTTC
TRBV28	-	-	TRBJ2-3	CASRDSFTDTQYF	TGTGCCAGCAGGGACAGTTTCACAGATACGCAGTATTTT
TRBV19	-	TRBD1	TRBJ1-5	CASSQQGGNQPQHF	TGTGCCAGTAGCCAACAGGGGGGCAATCAGCCCCAGCATTTT
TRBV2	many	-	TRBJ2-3	CASSAGAQGTQYF	TGTGCCAGCAGCGCTGGGGCACAGGGTACGCAGTATTTT
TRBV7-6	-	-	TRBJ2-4	CASSLEVGGRIGLGNIQYF	TGTGCCAGCAGCTTAGAGGTGGGAGGCCGTATAGGTTTGGGAAACATTCAGTACTTC
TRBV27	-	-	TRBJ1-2	CASSPLGGGPEGYTF	TGTGCCAGCAGTCCCCTGGGGGGGGGCCCCGAAGGCTACACCTTC
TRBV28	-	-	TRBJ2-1	CASSQFAGRLGSYEQFF	TGTGCCAGCAGCCAGTTTGCGGGCCGACTAGGGTCCTATGAGCAGTTCTTC
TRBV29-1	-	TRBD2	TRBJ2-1	CSVEPGGRNEQFF	TGCAGCGTTGAACCGGGAGGGAGGAATGAGCAGTTCTTC
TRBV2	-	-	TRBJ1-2	CASSERQPFYGYTF	TGTGCCAGCAGTGAACGACAGCCGTTCTATGGCTACACCTTC
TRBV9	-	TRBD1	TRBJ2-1	CASSVPQGDQFF	TGTGCCAGCAGCGTACCCCAGGGGGACCAGTTCTTC
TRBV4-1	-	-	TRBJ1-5	CASSSTRGGQPQHF	TGCGCCAGCAGCTCAACCAGGGGCGGGCAGCCCCAGCATTTT
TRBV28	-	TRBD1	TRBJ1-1	CASSSRGPPMNTEAFF	TGTGCCAGCAGTTCCAGGGGGCCCCCAATGAACACTGAAGCTTTCTTT
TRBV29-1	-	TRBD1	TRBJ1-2	CSVTTGTGDGYTF	TGCAGCGTTACCACCGGGACAGGGGATGGCTACACCTTC
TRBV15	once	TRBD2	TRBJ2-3	CATRGLAETDTQYF	TGTGCCACCCGTGGACTAGCGGAAACAGATACGCAGTATTTT
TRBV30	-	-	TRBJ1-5	CAWGGVDQPQHF	TGTGCCTGGGGGGGGGTTGATCAGCCCCAGCATTTT
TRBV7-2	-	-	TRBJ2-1	CASSLGQGIYNEQFF	TGTGCCAGCAGCTTAGGTCAGGGTATCTACAATGAGCAGTTCTTC